The source of this T cell receptor beta chain is a study of blood T cells in healthy people across ages. Regarding the study as a whole: Across the age range, TCR beta diversity per million T cells fell in a roughly linear way. Compared with aged donors, long-lived donors showed fewer expanded clones, suggesting selection.

A second roughly 6 to 11 cycle PCR used barcoded and J-beta primers. TCRdb analysed the 5' RACE reads with MiXCR anew, one entry per CDR3 protein. This sample has 850,000 or so distinct CDR3 sequences, with 25% to 30% found just once. This clonotype was found many times. The antigen is unknown. Material: blood. This TCR derives from a woman older than 75 in good health.

The CDR3 DNA reads as TGTGCCAGCAGCCAAGAACGAGGGCCCGAAAACATTCAGTACTTC. Protein product: CASSQERGPENIQYF. V usage is TRBV3-1 and J usage is TRBJ2-4, with a possible D match to TRBD2 (5 bases). Trimming pared 0 bases from V and 5 bases from J, leaving 11 bases between. Germline CDR1 and CDR2: LGHDT and YNNKEL (reference sequence). The CDR3 runs to 15 residues.